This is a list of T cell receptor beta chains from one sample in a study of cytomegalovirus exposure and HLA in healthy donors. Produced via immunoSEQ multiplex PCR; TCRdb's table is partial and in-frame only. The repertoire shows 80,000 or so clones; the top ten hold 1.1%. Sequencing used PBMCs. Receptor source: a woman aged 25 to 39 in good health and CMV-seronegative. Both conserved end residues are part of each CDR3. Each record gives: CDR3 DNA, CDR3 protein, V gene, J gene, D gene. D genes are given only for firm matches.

cdr3_nt: TGTGCCAGTAGTATGACCACAGTGGGCAACACTGAAGCTTTCTTT
cdr3_aa: CASSMTTVGNTEAFF
v_call: TRBV19
j_call: TRBJ1-1
d_call: -

cdr3_nt: TGTGCCAGCAGCCGGCCGGCTGCGGGTTCATACGAGCAGTACTTC
cdr3_aa: CASSRPAAGSYEQYF
v_call: TRBV5-6
j_call: TRBJ2-7
d_call: -

cdr3_nt: TGTGCCAGCAGTTACTGGGGGGGCGAGCAGTACTTC
cdr3_aa: CASSYWGGEQYF
v_call: TRBV6-5
j_call: TRBJ2-7
d_call: TRBD2

cdr3_nt: TGTGCCAGCTCACCACTTGGAGCGACAGGAGAGACCCAGTACTTC
cdr3_aa: CASSPLGATGETQYF
v_call: TRBV18
j_call: TRBJ2-5
d_call: -

cdr3_nt: TGTGCCAGCTCACCATACAAGACAGGGGGCTCCTATAATTCACCCCTCCACTTT
cdr3_aa: CASSPYKTGGSYNSPLHF
v_call: TRBV18
j_call: TRBJ1-6
d_call: TRBD1

cdr3_nt: TGCGCCAGCAGCCATGGGGGGCGGGGCGGGAGACCCGGTGAGCAGTTCTTC
cdr3_aa: CASSHGGRGGRPGEQFF
v_call: TRBV4-1
j_call: TRBJ2-1
d_call: -

cdr3_nt: TGTGCCAGTAGTAAAACCAGGTTACTTAGCAATCAGCCCCAGCATTTT
cdr3_aa: CASSKTRLLSNQPQHF
v_call: TRBV19
j_call: TRBJ1-5
d_call: -

cdr3_nt: TGTGCCAGCAGCCCCCAGACTAGCGGCCGGGGCTACGAGCAGTACTTC
cdr3_aa: CASSPQTSGRGYEQYF
v_call: TRBV7-9
j_call: TRBJ2-7
d_call: TRBD2

cdr3_nt: TGTGCCAGCAAAAGGACAGGACTAGGAAACACCATATATTTT
cdr3_aa: CASKRTGLGNTIYF
v_call: TRBV6-1
j_call: TRBJ1-3
d_call: TRBD1

cdr3_nt: TGCGCCAGCAGCTTGGGAAACACAGGGGACGAGCAGTACTTC
cdr3_aa: CASSLGNTGDEQYF
v_call: TRBV5-1
j_call: TRBJ2-7
d_call: TRBD1

cdr3_nt: TGTGCCAGCAGCTTAGGTCAAAGCGGCTCCGACAATGAGCAGTTCTTC
cdr3_aa: CASSLGQSGSDNEQFF
v_call: TRBV13
j_call: TRBJ2-1
d_call: -

cdr3_nt: TGTGCCAGCAGCTTAGAGACAGGGGGCAGGGATGAGCAGTTCTTC
cdr3_aa: CASSLETGGRDEQFF
v_call: TRBV7-6
j_call: TRBJ2-1
d_call: TRBD1

cdr3_nt: TGTGCCAGCAGTTTCTCAGACAGGGGCCTCGGCTACACCTTC
cdr3_aa: CASSFSDRGLGYTF
v_call: TRBV28
j_call: TRBJ1-2
d_call: TRBD1

cdr3_nt: TGTGCCAGCAGTGGACAGGGGGGCGACGAGCAGTACTTC
cdr3_aa: CASSGQGGDEQYF
v_call: TRBV2
j_call: TRBJ2-7
d_call: TRBD1

cdr3_nt: TGCAGCGCCGCCGGGGTTGAAGCTTTCTTT
cdr3_aa: CSAAGVEAFF
v_call: TRBV29-1
j_call: TRBJ1-1
d_call: -

cdr3_nt: TGTGCCAGCAGTGAAGCGCACAGGGCTAATGGCTACACCTTC
cdr3_aa: CASSEAHRANGYTF
v_call: TRBV6-1
j_call: TRBJ1-2
d_call: -

cdr3_nt: TGTGCCAGCAGCGTAGGATCGGGAGACATTCAGTACTTC
cdr3_aa: CASSVGSGDIQYF
v_call: TRBV9
j_call: TRBJ2-4
d_call: -

cdr3_nt: TGTGCCAGCTCGATCCGGAGTTCCTCCTACAATGAGCAGTTCTTC
cdr3_aa: CASSIRSSSYNEQFF
v_call: TRBV18
j_call: TRBJ2-1
d_call: -

cdr3_nt: TGTGCCTGGAGGGGAACCAACGGGGAACCCCAGCATTTT
cdr3_aa: CAWRGTNGEPQHF
v_call: TRBV30
j_call: TRBJ1-5
d_call: -

cdr3_nt: TGCGCCAGCAGCTTAACAGGGAACACTGAAGCTTTCTTT
cdr3_aa: CASSLTGNTEAFF
v_call: TRBV4-1
j_call: TRBJ1-1
d_call: -

cdr3_nt: TGTGCCAGCAGCCTACCGGGACAGGGGAAAAACATTCAGTACTTC
cdr3_aa: CASSLPGQGKNIQYF
v_call: TRBV5-6
j_call: TRBJ2-4
d_call: TRBD1

cdr3_nt: TGTGCCTGGGGACAGGTCTCCTACGAGCAGTACTTC
cdr3_aa: CAWGQVSYEQYF
v_call: TRBV30
j_call: TRBJ2-7
d_call: TRBD1

cdr3_nt: TGCGCCAGCAGCCAAGATTGGCGAGGCAACAATCAGCCCCAGCATTTT
cdr3_aa: CASSQDWRGNNQPQHF
v_call: TRBV4-1
j_call: TRBJ1-5
d_call: -

cdr3_nt: TGTGCCAGCTCACCTAGCGGGAGGTACCTCAATGAGCAGTTCTTC
cdr3_aa: CASSPSGRYLNEQFF
v_call: TRBV18
j_call: TRBJ2-1
d_call: TRBD2

cdr3_nt: TGTGCCAGCAGCCCTAGCACCACCGGGGAGCTGTTTTTT
cdr3_aa: CASSPSTTGELFF
v_call: TRBV7-6
j_call: TRBJ2-2
d_call: -

cdr3_nt: TGTGCCGGGAGCCAAGGACAGGGCTTCGATCAGCCCCAGCATTTT
cdr3_aa: CAGSQGQGFDQPQHF
v_call: TRBV30
j_call: TRBJ1-5
d_call: TRBD1

cdr3_nt: TGTGCCTGGAGTGTTGTAATATTTAGGACGGGACAGGACACTGAAGCTTTCTTT
cdr3_aa: CAWSVVIFRTGQDTEAFF
v_call: TRBV30
j_call: TRBJ1-1
d_call: TRBD1

cdr3_nt: TGTGCCTGGAGTGGAAGCGGGTGGACCTACGAGCAGTACTTC
cdr3_aa: CAWSGSGWTYEQYF
v_call: TRBV30
j_call: TRBJ2-7
d_call: -

cdr3_nt: TGTGCCAGCAGCTACCCCCAGTACACCGGGGAGCTGTTTTTT
cdr3_aa: CASSYPQYTGELFF
v_call: TRBV5-5
j_call: TRBJ2-2
d_call: -

cdr3_nt: TGTGCCAGTAGTATAGGGGCGGGTGGCTACACCTTC
cdr3_aa: CASSIGAGGYTF
v_call: TRBV19
j_call: TRBJ1-2
d_call: -

cdr3_nt: TGTGCCAGCAGCCCGGGACAGCTTAGCAATCAGCCCCAGCATTTT
cdr3_aa: CASSPGQLSNQPQHF
v_call: TRBV5-8
j_call: TRBJ1-5
d_call: TRBD1

cdr3_nt: TGTGCCAGCAGCCCGGGACTCTTCAATGAGCAGTTCTTC
cdr3_aa: CASSPGLFNEQFF
v_call: TRBV7-9
j_call: TRBJ2-1
d_call: -

cdr3_nt: TGCGCCAGCAGGACTTGGGGGGAATCGGTTACAGATACGCAGTATTTT
cdr3_aa: CASRTWGESVTDTQYF
v_call: TRBV5-1
j_call: TRBJ2-3
d_call: -

cdr3_nt: TGTGCCAGCAGTCGGGTGGAAACGGGCAATCAGCCCCAGCATTTT
cdr3_aa: CASSRVETGNQPQHF
v_call: TRBV2
j_call: TRBJ1-5
d_call: -

cdr3_nt: TGCAGCGCCCTAGGGGGACAGGGAATCGCCGAGCAGTACTTC
cdr3_aa: CSALGGQGIAEQYF
v_call: TRBV29-1
j_call: TRBJ2-7
d_call: TRBD1

cdr3_nt: TGTGCCAGCAGCTCCCTAGCGGGAGGGCCTGTCGGGACCCAGTACTTC
cdr3_aa: CASSSLAGGPVGTQYF
v_call: TRBV5-5
j_call: TRBJ2-5
d_call: TRBD2

cdr3_nt: TGTGCCACCAGCAGAGATCGGGGGTCTAATGAAAAACTGTTTTTT
cdr3_aa: CATSRDRGSNEKLFF
v_call: TRBV15
j_call: TRBJ1-4
d_call: -

cdr3_nt: TGCAGCGTCAGACTAGCGGGAAAATACAATGAGCAGTTCTTC
cdr3_aa: CSVRLAGKYNEQFF
v_call: TRBV29-1
j_call: TRBJ2-1
d_call: TRBD2

cdr3_nt: TGTGCCAGCAGACGGGACACCACCGGGGAGCTGTTTTTT
cdr3_aa: CASRRDTTGELFF
v_call: TRBV2
j_call: TRBJ2-2
d_call: -

cdr3_nt: TGCGCCAGCAGCCCGGACAGGGGCTACGAGCAGTACTTC
cdr3_aa: CASSPDRGYEQYF
v_call: TRBV5-1
j_call: TRBJ2-7
d_call: TRBD1

cdr3_nt: TGCGCCAGCACTACAGCCTTGAACACTGAAGCTTTCTTT
cdr3_aa: CASTTALNTEAFF
v_call: TRBV10-2
j_call: TRBJ1-1
d_call: -

cdr3_nt: TGCGCCAGCAGCTTGGGTCGGGGGGAATCATTTGAAAAACTGTTTTTT
cdr3_aa: CASSLGRGESFEKLFF
v_call: TRBV5-1
j_call: TRBJ1-4
d_call: -

cdr3_nt: TGCGCCAGCAGCAAAAGGGGGAGCAATGAGCAGTTCTTC
cdr3_aa: CASSKRGSNEQFF
v_call: TRBV4-1
j_call: TRBJ2-1
d_call: -

cdr3_nt: TGTGCCAGCAGTGAGGTCGCCAAGGAGGGCTACGAGCAGTACTTC
cdr3_aa: CASSEVAKEGYEQYF
v_call: TRBV6-1
j_call: TRBJ2-7
d_call: -

cdr3_nt: TGCGCCAGCAGCCAACCTCTGGGACAGCTCGCCGGGGAGCTGTTTTTT
cdr3_aa: CASSQPLGQLAGELFF
v_call: TRBV4-1
j_call: TRBJ2-2
d_call: TRBD1

cdr3_nt: TGTGCCAGCAGTGTAGGGTGGGCTAGCGGGGGGGCAAAGGAGACCCAGTACTTC
cdr3_aa: CASSVGWASGGAKETQYF
v_call: TRBV25-1
j_call: TRBJ2-5
d_call: TRBD2

cdr3_nt: TGTGCCAGCAGTGAACGGGGGGGGAATGGCTACACCTTC
cdr3_aa: CASSERGGNGYTF
v_call: TRBV6-1
j_call: TRBJ1-2
d_call: -

cdr3_nt: TGTGCCAGCTCAGCATTAGGAGTCGAGCAGTACTTC
cdr3_aa: CASSALGVEQYF
v_call: TRBV18
j_call: TRBJ2-7
d_call: -

cdr3_nt: TGTGCCAGCAACGATCTTATAGCGGGAGAGATCGGGGAGCTGTTTTTT
cdr3_aa: CASNDLIAGEIGELFF
v_call: TRBV11-2
j_call: TRBJ2-2
d_call: TRBD2

cdr3_nt: TGCGCCAGCAGTAGGGAAGTGGGGGCCACTGAAGCTTTCTTT
cdr3_aa: CASSREVGATEAFF
v_call: TRBV5-1
j_call: TRBJ1-1
d_call: -

cdr3_nt: TGTGCCAGCAGTTCCCCGGACAGGGTCCAGACCCAGTACTTC
cdr3_aa: CASSSPDRVQTQYF
v_call: TRBV28
j_call: TRBJ2-5
d_call: TRBD1

cdr3_nt: TGCGCCAGCAGCTTACTAGCGGGAAACAATGAGCAGTTCTTC
cdr3_aa: CASSLLAGNNEQFF
v_call: TRBV5-1
j_call: TRBJ2-1
d_call: TRBD2

cdr3_nt: TGTGCCAGCAGCTTAGATTCGGGGTGGAAAGAGACCCAGTACTTC
cdr3_aa: CASSLDSGWKETQYF
v_call: TRBV11-2
j_call: TRBJ2-5
d_call: -